The 27 T cell receptor beta chains below all came from one sample that was sequenced in a study of cytomegalovirus exposure and HLA in healthy donors. With 60 Vbeta and 13 Jbeta primers, the PCR was carried out. Sequencing was performed with immunoSEQ multiplex PCR; in TCRdb, only in-frame clones are kept and a portion is missing. The table includes about 72,000 clones, 65% to 70% detected once. The sample taken for sequencing was PBMCs. The origin of the receptors is a man aged 40-50 years in good health and CMV-seropositive.

DNA of the CDR3: TGTGCCAGCAGCTTATCAATGGGAAACACCATATATTTT. Protein product: CASSLSMGNTIYF. This rearrangement joins TRBV7-9 to TRBJ1-3; D remains unclear. CDR3 length: 13 amino acids. The germline gives CDR1 SEHNR, CDR2 FQNEAQ (reference sequence). V was clipped by 2 bases and J by 4 bases, with 6 bases between them.

This clone was observed a handful of times. The CDR3 DNA is TGCAGCGTTGAAACTCGGGGCGGGGGAGGGAACGAGCAGTACTTC. This translates into CSVETRGGGGNEQYF. The V call is TRBV29-1, the J call TRBJ2-5; the match to TRBD2 covers 7 bases. The J call may be in error: the DNA end matches TRBJ2-7 better. CDR1 and CDR2 from the germline V gene are SQVTM and ANQGSEA. CDR3 length: 15 residues.

This clone has more than one count but fewer than ten. The genes are TRBV12-2 and TRBJ1-1. TRBV12-2 is noted as a pseudogene. This CDR3 spans 17 amino acids. The CDR3: CASRLKLRRGFNTEAFF. In nucleotides, the CDR3 is TGTGCAAGTCGCTTAAAGTTGAGGAGGGGATTTAACACTGAAGCTTTCTTT.

The chain joins TRBV7-8 to TRBJ1-4; a weak D match, TRBD1 (5 bases). Trimming shortened V by 5 bases and J by 0 bases, and 10 bases separated the two germline ends. This CDR3 has 15 amino acids. The V gene's germline CDR1 is SGHVS and CDR2 FQNEAQ. In nucleotides, the CDR3 is TGTGCCAGCAGCCCCGCCAGGGCAACTAATGAAAAACTGTTTTTT. This translates into CASSPARATNEKLFF.

The chain couples TRBV5-6 to TRBJ1-1; tentatively, D is TRBD1 (6 bases). Germline V lookup: CDR1 SGHDT, CDR2 YYEEEE. This CDR3 spans 12 amino acids. Trimming removed 4 bases at V and 10 bases at J, with 14 bases between. The CDR3 nucleotides read TGTGCCAGCAGCCAAACAGGGAAGGCAGCTTTCTTT. Residues: CASSQTGKAAFF. The variable domain in full, completed from reference TRBV5-6 and TRBJ1-1, reads DAGVTQSPTHLIKTRGQQVTLRCSPKSGHDTVSWYQQALGQGPQFIFQYYEEEERQRGNFPDRFSGHQFPNYSSELNVNALLLGDSALYLCASSQTGKAAFFGQGTRLTVV.

The V gene is TRBV6-1, the J gene TRBJ2-5, with D possibly being TRBD1 (6 bases). The CDR3 contains 14 residues. The germline V gene encodes CDR1 MNHNS and CDR2 SASEGT. Trimming shortened V by 3 bases and J by 7 bases, and 15 bases separated the two germline ends. The CDR3 nucleotides are TGTGCCAGCAGTGAGCCAGGGGAGCCCAGGACCCAGTACTTC. Translation: CASSEPGEPRTQYF.

The genes are TRBV7-8 and TRBJ1-1; no firm D call. Per the germline V gene, CDR1 is SGHVS and CDR2 is FQNEAQ. This CDR3 spans 12 amino acids. V shed 3 bases and J shed 7 bases, with 9 bases lying between them. CDR3 protein: CASSFSFSEAFF. The DNA for the CDR3 is TGTGCCAGCAGCTTTTCTTTCAGTGAAGCTTTCTTT.

This clone has only a few counts. This chain connects TRBV2 to TRBJ2-2; tentative D call: TRBD2 (7 bases). There are 15 residues in the CDR3. The V and J ends lost 4 bases and 3 bases respectively, with 12 bases between them. Germline CDR1 SNHLY, CDR2 FYNNEI. CDR3 residues: CASSGGGRDTGELFF. The CDR3 DNA is TGTGCCAGCAGTGGGGGGGGGCGCGACACCGGGGAGCTGTTTTTT.

The chain couples TRBV5-1 to TRBJ2-1; D gene unclear. Germline V CDR1 and CDR2: SGHRS, YFSETQ. V was shortened by 0 bases and J by 3 bases, with 10 bases between the two germline ends. The CDR3 is 15 amino acids. CDR3 loop: CASSLGQAYYNEQFF. The CDR3 nucleotides are TGCGCCAGCAGCTTGGGCCAGGCGTACTACAATGAGCAGTTCTTC. Full variable domain (missing parts from reference TRBV5-1 and TRBJ2-1): KAGVTQTPRYLIKTRGQQVTLSCSPISGHRSVSWYQQTPGQGLQFLFEYFSETQRNKGNFPGRFSGRQFSNSRSEMNVSTLELGDSALYLCASSLGQAYYNEQFFGPGTRLTVL.

CDR3 DNA sequence: TGTGCCAGCAGCTTGACAGGGGGCCTAGACGGGGAGCTGTTTTTT. It yields the protein CASSLTGGLDGELFF. The chain employs TRBV5-4 and TRBJ2-2; 9 nucleotides line up with TRBD1. Germline CDR1 SGHNT, CDR2 YYREEE (reference sequence). The CDR3 consists of 15 residues. The ends lost 1 base at V and 7 bases at J; junction bases unmatched: 5. The full variable domain, in which reference TRBV5-4 and TRBJ2-2 provide the parts outside the CDR3, is ETGVTQSPTHLIKTRGQQVTLRCSSQSGHNTVSWYQQALGQGPQFIFQYYREEENGRGNFPPRFSGLQFPNYSSELNVNALELDDSALYLCASSLTGGLDGELFFGEGSRLTVL.

The rearrangement joins TRBV14 to TRBJ2-3; no firm D call. Germline values: CDR1 SGHDN, CDR2 FVKESK. This CDR3 spans 16 amino acids. Between the trimmed V and J ends, which lost 4 bases and 1 base, there was a span of 15 bases. CDR3 sequence: CASSPQLGYGTDTQYF. In DNA form, the CDR3 reads TGTGCCAGCAGCCCGCAGCTAGGTTATGGCACAGATACGCAGTATTTT. Complete variable domain (other parts from reference TRBV14 and TRBJ2-3): EAGVTQFPSHSVIEKGQTVTLRCDPISGHDNLYWYRRVMGKEIKFLLHFVKESKQDESGMPNNRFLAERTGGTYSTLKVQPAELEDSGVYFCASSPQLGYGTDTQYFGPGTRLTVL.

V usage is TRBV28 and J usage is TRBJ1-5, with unresolved D. The CDR3 contains 16 residues. V was trimmed by 3 bases and J by 0 bases, leaving 12 bases between them. Germline V gene lookup returns CDR1 MDHEN and CDR2 SYDVKM. CDR3 residues: CASSFEIYYSNQPQHF. The CDR3 DNA follows: TGTGCCAGCAGTTTTGAAATATACTATAGCAATCAGCCCCAGCATTTT.

This clone was counted a few times. This chain uses TRBV4-1 with TRBJ1-1; no clear D. Germline values: CDR1 MGHRA, CDR2 YSYEKL. The length of the CDR3 is 16 residues. The V gene lost 4 bases and the J gene lost 0 bases, with 15 bases spanning the gap. CDR3 protein: CASSPHLAAMNTEAFF. The CDR3 DNA sequence: TGCGCCAGCAGCCCACACCTGGCAGCGATGAACACTGAAGCTTTCTTT.

J is TRBJ1-1 and V is TRBV7-9; TRBD1 matches at 8 bases. There are 15 residues in the CDR3. V shed 5 bases and J 5 bases; nucleotides not matched to a gene: 10. CDR1 is SEHNR, CDR2 FQNEAQ, per germline (reference sequence). The chain's CDR3 is CASSQMGQERTEAFF. CDR3 nucleotide sequence: TGTGCCAGCAGCCAGATGGGACAGGAGAGGACTGAAGCTTTCTTT.

This rearrangement joins TRBV29-1 to TRBJ2-7, with 7 bases aligning to TRBD2. Germline loops: CDR1 SQVTM, CDR2 ANQGSEA. Trimming cost V 0 bases and J 5 bases; bases outside gene matches: 1. CDR3 size: 12 residues. CDR3 sequence (DNA): TGCAGCGTTGAAGAGGGAGGGGACGAGCAGTACTTC. It codes for CSVEEGGDEQYF.

The V call is TRBV9, the J call TRBJ2-3; 8 bases map to TRBD1. From germline, CDR1 is SGDLS and CDR2 YYNGEE. The CDR3 spans 17 residues. Losses at the gene ends were 4 bases for V and 0 bases for J; bases not matched to a gene: 10. The CDR3 DNA is TGTGCCAGCAGCTCTAGAGGGACAGGCGATAGCACAGATACGCAGTATTTT. This codes for CASSSRGTGDSTDTQYF.

Details on this clone: The sample carries other DNA sequences with the same CDR3. The chain uses TRBV11-3 and TRBJ2-7; tentatively, D is TRBD2 (5 bases). Trimming pared 9 bases from V and 4 bases from J, leaving 22 bases between. The CDR3 spans 15 residues. Germline CDR1 SGHNT, CDR2 YENEEA. CDR3 amino acids: CASSQKQRAAYEQYF. The CDR3 DNA sequence: TGTGCCAGTAGTCAGAAGCAGAGGGCGGCATACGAGCAGTACTTC.

V and J are TRBV19 and TRBJ1-1; maybe TRBD1 (5 bases). Germline-derived CDR1 and CDR2 are LNHDA and SQIVND (reference sequence). The V end lost 0 bases, the J end lost 6 bases, and 17 bases lay between the germline ends. The CDR3 has 16 residues. CDR3 sequence: CASSIDRGRTLAEAFF. The CDR3 nucleotides are TGTGCCAGTAGTATAGATCGGGGGAGAACGCTGGCTGAAGCTTTCTTT.

This sequence joins TRBV2 and TRBJ1-2, with 8 bases lining up with TRBD1. The CDR3 runs to 12 residues. Trimming at V came to 10 bases and at J to 8 bases, leaving 9 bases not matched to a gene. CDR1 SNHLY and CDR2 FYNNEI come from the germline V gene. CDR3 region: CATGGQVGGYTF. The DNA of the CDR3 is TGTGCCACGGGGGGACAGGTGGGAGGCTACACCTTC.

The chain recombines TRBV7-9 with TRBJ2-7; possibly TRBD2 for D (5 bases). Germline lookup yields CDR1 SEHNR and CDR2 FQNEAQ (reference sequence). Trimming stripped 2 bases from V and 5 bases from J, with 7 bases between. The CDR3 runs to 12 residues. As DNA, the CDR3 is TGTGCCAGCAGCTTAACCGGGGACGAGCAGTACTTC. This gives the protein CASSLTGDEQYF.

The chain recombines TRBV19 with TRBJ1-1; TRBD1 is a possible D gene (6 bases). The CDR3 contains 16 residues. V was shortened by 6 bases and J by 0 bases, with 17 bases between the two germline ends. Germline V gene data show CDR1 as LNHDA and CDR2 as SQIVND (reference sequence). The CDR3 region has the DNA TGTGCCAGTAGATGGACCCGGACAGATATGAACACTGAAGCTTTCTTT. Translated: CASRWTRTDMNTEAFF.

The V gene is TRBV7-2, the J gene TRBJ1-1; D is uncertain. Germline CDR1 reads SGHTA; CDR2 reads FQGNSA. The length of the CDR3 is 13 residues. Trimming removed 8 bases from V and 1 base from J, with 11 bases in between. The CDR3 bases are TGTGCCAGCGGGCTTTTTCGGAACACTGAAGCTTTCTTT. Its translation is CASGLFRNTEAFF. Drawing the rest from reference TRBV7-2 and TRBJ1-1, the complete variable domain is GAGVSQSPSNKVTEKGKDVELRCDPISGHTALYWYRQSLGQGLEFLIYFQGNSAPDKSGLPSDRFSAERTGGSVSTLTIQRTQQEDSAVYLCASGLFRNTEAFFGQGTRLTVV.

This clone has a handful of counts. The chain has TRBV28 and TRBJ1-5; D is perhaps TRBD1 (6 bases). Trimming shortened V by 7 bases and J by 3 bases, and 13 bases separated the two germline ends. The CDR3 is 14 amino acids. Germline V lookup: CDR1 MDHEN, CDR2 SYDVKM. The CDR3 nucleotides are TGTGCCAGCATTGAGGGACACCCCAATCAGCCCCAGCATTTT. It is translated as CASIEGHPNQPQHF.

The J gene is TRBJ2-7, the V gene TRBV6-1; TRBD1 is a possible D gene (6 bases). V lost 8 bases, J lost 4 bases, and 9 bases lay in between. The germline CDR1 and CDR2 sequences are MNHNS and SASEGT. The CDR3 extends over 11 amino acids. The CDR3 region is CASGGRYEQYF. CDR3 bases: TGTGCCAGCGGGGGCAGGTACGAGCAGTACTTC.

The chain recombines TRBV5-4 with TRBJ2-7, with D tentatively TRBD1 (5 bases). This CDR3 comprises 13 residues. The ends were cut back, 0 bases at V and 2 bases at J, with 6 bases in the middle. The germline V gene has CDR1 SGHNT and CDR2 YYREEE (reference sequence). The CDR3 sequence: CASSLDRTYEQYF. The DNA of the CDR3 is TGTGCCAGCAGCTTGGACAGGACCTACGAGCAGTACTTC.

The V call is TRBV19, the J call TRBJ2-4, with D maybe TRBD1 (6 bases). CDR3 length equals 15 residues. CDR1 and CDR2 from the germline V gene are LNHDA and SQIVND (reference sequence). Deletions cut 4 bases from V and 8 bases from J, with 18 bases between. CDR3 protein: CASSRLGQLEDIQYF. In DNA form, the CDR3 reads TGTGCCAGTAGTAGATTAGGACAGCTCGAGGACATTCAGTACTTC.

The rearrangement links TRBV11-2 to TRBJ1-2; D is ambiguous. The CDR3 loop spans 14 amino acids. Trimming cost V 1 base and J 4 bases, with 10 bases left between them. Germline CDR1 SGHAT, CDR2 FQNNGV. The DNA for the CDR3 is TGTGCCAGCAGCTTAGGGGGAGCCCGCTATGGCTACACCTTC. Amino acids: CASSLGGARYGYTF.